The next 4 T cell receptor beta chains were all read from a single sample in a study of CD8 T cell repertoires and HIV-1 epitope variants (TCRdb year 2020). Their antigen targets remain unknown. To prepare the library, the immunoSEQ multiplex PCR assay was applied. The clones in this table, taken by TCRdb from immuneACCESS, are in-frame only. Not every clone is retained; where verified, under half of the shortfall comes from an unresolved V gene, and the cause of the rest is unknown. The sample has roughly 5,000 clones on record, around three fifths of them singletons. The ten largest clonotypes hold 40% to 45% of the sample. Sequenced input: cultured CD8+ T cells derived from PBMCs. Receptors were obtained from a male donor with HIV.

The CDR3 reads CASRDREPLEQYF. The DNA for the CDR3 is TGTGCCAGCAGGGACAGGGAGCCCTTAGAGCAGTACTTC. The V and J genes are TRBV6-1 and TRBJ2-5; 8 bases fit TRBD1. CDR3 size: 13 residues. The ends lost 6 bases at V and 11 bases at J; junction bases unmatched: 11. Germline loops: CDR1 MNHNS, CDR2 SASEGT.

The chain is built from TRBV5-6 and TRBJ2-7, with D possibly being TRBD2 (6 bases). Germline CDR1 and CDR2: SGHDT and YYEEEE. V lost 2 bases and J lost 4, with 13 bases in between. This CDR3 is built from 14 residues. CDR3 nucleotides: TGTGCCAGCAGCTTCGGAGGGGCGGGATACGAGCAGTACTTC. Protein product: CASSFGGAGYEQYF.

The chain carries TRBV27 and TRBJ2-2; 7 nucleotides match TRBD1. This CDR3 spans 18 amino acids. Germline assignment: CDR1 MNHEY and CDR2 SMNVEV (reference sequence). The V and J ends lost 4 bases and 8 bases, in that order; junction bases with no gene match: 19. The CDR3 DNA reads as TGTGCCAGCAGTTCAACAACAACGAGTACAGGGGCGGTGGGGGAGCTGTTTTTT. Translated: CASSSTTTSTGAVGELFF.

The genes are TRBV5-1 and TRBJ1-3, with TRBD1 as a possible D gene (6 bases). The CDR3 totals 19 residues. Germline-derived CDR1 and CDR2 are SGHRS and YFSETQ. V was pared by 0 bases and J by 1 base, with 20 bases between. CDR3: CASSLGGQGQRESGNTIYF. The CDR3 DNA reads TGCGCCAGCAGCTTGGGGGGACAAGGCCAGAGGGAATCTGGAAACACCATATATTTT.